This is a list of T cell receptor beta chains from one sample in a study of neurological immune-mediated disorders. MiXCR was run by TCRdb on the 5' RACE reads, yielding one entry per CDR3 protein. The sample shows 50,000 to 65,000 distinct CDR3 sequences, around 4% of them seen only once. What was sequenced was PBMCs. Receptor source: a young man with multiple sclerosis. Both conserved end residues are part of each CDR3. Each record gives: clone size, D gene, V gene, J gene, CDR3 protein, CDR3 DNA. A D gene is named only where the DNA matches it firmly. Part of the rows lack a size; the others show once, few, many or a class for expanded clones.

size: many
D: -
V: TRBV12-3/TRBV12-4
J: TRBJ2-7
CDR3: CASSLGPLNEQYF
DNA: TGTGCCAGCAGTTTAGGCCCCCTAAACGAGCAGTACTTC

size: many
D: TRBD2
V: TRBV5-1
J: TRBJ2-7
CDR3: CASSSVGTSGYEQYF
DNA: TGCGCCAGCAGCTCCGTCGGGACTAGCGGGTACGAGCAGTACTTC

size: many
D: -
V: TRBV5-6
J: TRBJ1-1
CDR3: CASSLGRRQGTEAFF
DNA: TGTGCCAGCAGCTTGGGAAGGAGGCAGGGCACTGAAGCTTTCTTT

size: -
D: TRBD1
V: TRBV12-3/TRBV12-4
J: TRBJ1-2
CDR3: CASSRLQGDYGYTF
DNA: TGTGCCAGCAGTCGCCTGCAGGGGGACTATGGCTACACCTTC

size: few
D: TRBD2
V: TRBV19
J: TRBJ2-1
CDR3: CATSQGLAGAPTYNEQFF
DNA: TGTGCCACTTCCCAGGGACTAGCGGGAGCCCCAACCTACAATGAGCAGTTCTTC

size: many
D: -
V: TRBV7-2
J: TRBJ2-2
CDR3: CASSFSTGELFF
DNA: TGTGCCAGCAGTTTTTCGACCGGGGAGCTGTTTTTT

size: many
D: TRBD1
V: TRBV12-3/TRBV12-4
J: TRBJ2-2
CDR3: CASSGDRGPTGELFF
DNA: TGTGCCAGCAGTGGGGACAGGGGGCCAACCGGGGAGCTGTTTTTT

size: many
D: -
V: TRBV5-1
J: TRBJ1-1
CDR3: CASSTDSNTEAFF
DNA: TGCGCCAGCAGTACGGACTCGAACACTGAAGCTTTCTTT

size: many
D: TRBD1
V: TRBV7-2
J: TRBJ1-2
CDR3: CASSLISGGVYGYTF
DNA: TGTGCCAGCAGCTTAATCTCAGGGGGTGTCTATGGCTACACCTTC

size: many
D: -
V: TRBV7-9
J: TRBJ1-1
CDR3: CASSLVRDANTEAFF
DNA: TGTGCCAGCAGCTTAGTTCGGGACGCGAACACTGAAGCTTTCTTT

size: many
D: -
V: TRBV5-6
J: TRBJ1-1
CDR3: CASSLPRSMNTEAFF
DNA: TGTGCCAGCAGCCTCCCCAGGTCCATGAACACTGAAGCTTTCTTT

size: many
D: -
V: TRBV4-1
J: TRBJ1-5
CDR3: CASSQDFGGSRPQHF
DNA: TGCGCCAGCAGCCAAGATTTCGGGGGGAGTCGGCCCCAGCATTTT

size: many
D: TRBD1
V: TRBV5-1
J: TRBJ1-1
CDR3: CASSLLGGGTEAFF
DNA: TGCGCCAGCAGCTTGTTAGGGGGCGGCACTGAAGCTTTCTTT

size: many
D: TRBD2
V: TRBV4-2
J: TRBJ2-7
CDR3: CASSQERGSGSEQYF
DNA: TGTGCCAGCAGCCAAGAGCGGGGGAGCGGGAGCGAGCAGTACTTC

size: many
D: TRBD1
V: TRBV5-6
J: TRBJ1-2
CDR3: CASSPGTGGFYGYTF
DNA: TGTGCCAGCAGCCCCGGGACAGGGGGCTTCTATGGCTACACCTTC

size: few
D: TRBD2
V: TRBV12-3/TRBV12-4
J: TRBJ2-7
CDR3: CASSLVSGRLYEQYF
DNA: TGTGCCAGCAGTTTAGTTAGCGGGAGGTTATACGAGCAGTACTTC

size: many
D: -
V: TRBV14
J: TRBJ1-2
CDR3: CASSPLGAPYGYTF
DNA: TGTGCCAGCAGCCCGTTAGGGGCCCCCTATGGCTACACCTTC

size: -
D: -
V: TRBV6-5
J: TRBJ1-6
CDR3: CASSYSNRGLGSPLNF
DNA: TGTGCCAGCAGTTACTCGAATAGGGGGTTGGGGTCACCCCTCAACTTT

size: many
D: TRBD1
V: TRBV12-3/TRBV12-4
J: TRBJ1-2
CDR3: CASSRHRDRGRLDYGYTF
DNA: TGTGCCAGCAGCCGTCACCGGGACAGGGGGCGCTTGGACTATGGCTACACCTTC

size: many
D: -
V: TRBV7-3
J: TRBJ1-4
CDR3: CASSPTGGKNEKLFF
DNA: TGTGCCAGCAGCCCGACCGGGGGCAAGAATGAAAAACTGTTTTTT

size: many
D: TRBD1
V: TRBV6-5
J: TRBJ1-2
CDR3: CASSPGTGSGYTF
DNA: TGTGCCAGCAGTCCCGGGACAGGCTCTGGCTACACCTTC

size: few
D: TRBD1
V: TRBV5-1
J: TRBJ1-5
CDR3: CASRSGTGARQPQHF
DNA: TGCGCCAGCAGGTCCGGGACAGGGGCACGACAGCCCCAGCATTTT

size: many
D: -
V: TRBV7-3
J: TRBJ1-1
CDR3: CASSFTGRNTEAFF
DNA: TGTGCCAGCAGCTTCACCGGGAGGAACACTGAAGCTTTCTTT

size: many
D: -
V: TRBV27
J: TRBJ1-1
CDR3: CASSPATGLNTEAFF
DNA: TGTGCCAGCAGTCCGGCGACAGGACTAAACACTGAAGCTTTCTTT

size: many
D: -
V: TRBV6-1
J: TRBJ1-1
CDR3: CASGGYYSEAFF
DNA: TGTGCCAGCGGAGGATACTACAGTGAAGCTTTCTTT

size: many
D: TRBD1
V: TRBV20-1
J: TRBJ1-5
CDR3: CSATTGGAVRQPQHF
DNA: TGCAGTGCAACGACAGGGGGTGCCGTTAGGCAGCCCCAGCATTTT

size: -
D: -
V: TRBV18
J: TRBJ1-1
CDR3: CASSPQGLALEAFF
DNA: TGTGCCAGCTCACCACAGGGGCTTGCCCTAGAAGCTTTCTTT

size: many
D: TRBD1
V: TRBV7-9
J: TRBJ1-6
CDR3: CASSLGQGFYNSPLHF
DNA: TGTGCCAGCAGCTTAGGACAGGGCTTCTATAATTCACCCCTCCACTTT

size: many
D: TRBD1
V: TRBV20-1
J: TRBJ1-4
CDR3: CSARDYGTGNEKLFF
DNA: TGCAGTGCTAGAGACTATGGGACAGGCAATGAAAAACTGTTTTTT

size: many
D: -
V: TRBV7-8
J: TRBJ2-3
CDR3: CASSLEIFPDTQYF
DNA: TGTGCCAGCAGCTTAGAAATTTTCCCAGATACGCAGTATTTT

size: -
D: -
V: TRBV5-1
J: TRBJ2-2
CDR3: CASSFIGETGELFF
DNA: TGCGCCAGCAGCTTCATCGGCGAGACCGGGGAGCTGTTTTTT

size: many
D: -
V: TRBV5-6
J: TRBJ2-7
CDR3: CASRGASYEQYF
DNA: TGTGCCAGCAGGGGAGCCTCCTACGAGCAGTACTTC

size: many
D: -
V: TRBV24-1
J: TRBJ1-1
CDR3: CATSDRENTEAFF
DNA: TGTGCCACCAGTGACAGGGAGAACACTGAAGCTTTCTTT

size: few
D: -
V: TRBV28
J: TRBJ2-3
CDR3: CASRLRPTDTQYF
DNA: TGTGCCAGCAGACTGAGACCCACAGATACGCAGTATTTT

size: many
D: TRBD1
V: TRBV2
J: TRBJ1-1
CDR3: CASIQGAGNTEAFF
DNA: TGTGCCAGCATCCAGGGGGCAGGGAACACTGAAGCTTTCTTT

size: many
D: TRBD2
V: TRBV12-3/TRBV12-4
J: TRBJ2-1
CDR3: CASKGGRASEQFF
DNA: TGTGCCAGCAAGGGCGGGAGGGCCTCTGAGCAGTTCTTC

size: many
D: -
V: TRBV20-1
J: TRBJ2-3
CDR3: CSAKGGPDTQYF
DNA: TGCAGTGCTAAGGGCGGTCCAGATACGCAGTATTTT

size: many
D: -
V: TRBV2
J: TRBJ1-1
CDR3: CASSEAGRGATEAFF
DNA: TGTGCCAGCAGTGAAGCGGGGCGGGGTGCCACTGAAGCTTTCTTT

size: many
D: -
V: TRBV27
J: TRBJ1-1
CDR3: CATSPGRELNTEAFF
DNA: TGTGCCACCTCACCCGGTAGGGAATTGAACACTGAAGCTTTCTTT

size: many
D: -
V: TRBV24-1
J: TRBJ2-5
CDR3: CATSDAVGGTDQETQYF
DNA: TGTGCCACCAGTGATGCGGTCGGAGGGACAGACCAAGAGACCCAGTACTTC

size: -
D: TRBD1
V: TRBV12-3/TRBV12-4
J: TRBJ1-1
CDR3: CASSEGAARAFF
DNA: TGTGCCAGCAGTGAGGGGGCGGCAAGGGCTTTCTTT

size: many
D: TRBD2
V: TRBV27
J: TRBJ2-3
CDR3: CASSLSASGGVDTQYF
DNA: TGTGCCAGCAGTTTATCCGCTAGCGGGGGGGTCGATACGCAGTATTTT

size: many
D: -
V: TRBV3-1
J: TRBJ1-2
CDR3: CASSPYPLVGYTF
DNA: TGTGCCAGCAGCCCCTACCCATTGGTTGGCTACACCTTC

size: many
D: -
V: TRBV3-1
J: TRBJ1-1
CDR3: CASSQVQGTEAFF
DNA: TGTGCCAGCAGCCAAGTTCAGGGGACTGAAGCTTTCTTT

size: many
D: -
V: TRBV12-3/TRBV12-4
J: TRBJ2-2
CDR3: CASSLGQLGNTGELFF
DNA: TGTGCCAGCAGTTTAGGCCAGCTCGGGAACACCGGGGAGCTGTTTTTT

size: -
D: TRBD2
V: TRBV11-2
J: TRBJ2-7
CDR3: CASSFLGGRTSYEQYF
DNA: TGTGCCAGCAGCTTTCTTGGCGGGAGGACCTCCTACGAGCAGTACTTC

size: many
D: TRBD2
V: TRBV7-2
J: TRBJ2-1
CDR3: CASSWRTSGGKHEQFF
DNA: TGTGCCAGCAGCTGGCGGACTAGCGGGGGGAAGCATGAGCAGTTCTTC

size: many
D: -
V: TRBV6-6
J: TRBJ1-3
CDR3: CASSYANGNTIYF
DNA: TGTGCCAGCAGTTACGCGAATGGCAACACCATATATTTT